Below, one T cell receptor (beta chain) is given with its context. This specimen comes from a study of T cells in Graves' hyperthyroidism and ophthalmopathy. Trimming stripped 2 bases from V and 2 bases from J, with 15 bases between. The germline V gene encodes CDR1 LNHDA and CDR2 SQIVND (reference sequence). The CDR3 totals 16 residues. Amplification of TCR beta CDR3 regions used RNA as the template. HTBI primers were used for first-round RT-PCR of the TCR CDR3. TCRdb ran MiXCR on the multiplex PCR reads and lists one entry per CDR3 protein. The sample lists about 640,000 distinct CDR3 sequences; around 21% were seen once. Thyroid ultrasound and orbital computed tomography, with clinical symptoms and serum thyroxine and TRAb, informed diagnoses.

The sequence derives from a man younger than 45 with Graves' ophthalmopathy. Sample: blood. The chain couples TRBV19 to TRBJ1-2; D gene unclear. The chain's CDR3 is CASSILQRTGNYGYTF. DNA of the CDR3: TGTGCCAGTAGTATACTTCAGCGGACGGGGAACTATGGCTACACCTTC.